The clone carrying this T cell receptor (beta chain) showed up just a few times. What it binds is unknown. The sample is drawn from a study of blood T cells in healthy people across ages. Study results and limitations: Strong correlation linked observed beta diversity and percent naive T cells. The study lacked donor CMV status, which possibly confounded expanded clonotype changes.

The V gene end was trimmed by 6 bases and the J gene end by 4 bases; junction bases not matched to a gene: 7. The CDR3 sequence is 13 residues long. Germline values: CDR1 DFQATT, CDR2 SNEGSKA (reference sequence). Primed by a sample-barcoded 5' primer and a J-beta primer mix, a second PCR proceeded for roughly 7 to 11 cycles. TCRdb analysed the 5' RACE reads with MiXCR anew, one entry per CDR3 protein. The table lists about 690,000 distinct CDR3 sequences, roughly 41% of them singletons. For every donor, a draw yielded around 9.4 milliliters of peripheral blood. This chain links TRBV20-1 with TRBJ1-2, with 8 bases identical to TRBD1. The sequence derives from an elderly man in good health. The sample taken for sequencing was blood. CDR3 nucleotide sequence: TGCAGTGCCCCGGACAGGGAGCCCTATGGCTACACCTTC. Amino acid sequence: CSAPDREPYGYTF.